The entry that follows covers one TCR beta chain sequence. What it binds is not known. The germline gene is not matched at one end of the junction; a read error may be the cause. No cell sorting was done before RNA was extracted from the tissue. The normal lung tissue was taken more than 3 cm from the tumor edge. This sample was included in a study of tumor and adjacent non-tumor tissue in lung cancer. About the research overall: Patients comprised about a dozen adenocarcinoma, a couple of squamous cell carcinoma and 1 small cell lung cancer.

General study results and limits: Significantly higher TCR diversity was found in tumor than normal lung.

Germline V gene lookup returns CDR1 DFQATT and CDR2 SNEGSKA (reference sequence). This CDR3 has 14 residues. Three rounds of nested PCR, following a modified ARM-PCR protocol, produced the TCRbeta library. Each CDR3 protein gets one entry after TCRdb re-called the multiplex PCR reads with MiXCR. The sample holds about 100,000 distinct CDR3 sequences, less than 75% seen once. The TCR originated in a man aged 30 to 39 with non-small cell lung cancer. This rearrangement joins TRBV20-1 to TRBJ2-3, with a weak D call TRBD2 (6 bases). Sequenced sample: distant non-tumor lung tissue. The CDR3 loop is CSAVGGLILDTQYF. DNA of the CDR3: TGTAGTGCGGTAGGCGGACTAATTCTGGATACGCAGTATTTT.